This T cell receptor (beta chain) was identified during a study of early T cells in non-severe SARS-CoV-2 infection. The study, taken as a whole, reports: The study's VDJdb matching favored anti-spike CD8 responses and missed private and CD4 specificities.

In the case of this clonotype: Its antigen is unknown.

Trimming took off 2 bases at V and 4 bases at J, with 9 bases between the two ends. Germline CDR1 reads MNHEY; CDR2 reads SMNVEV (reference sequence). The CDR3 consists of 13 residues. TCRdb redid the calling of the 5' RACE reads with MiXCR, one entry per CDR3 protein. In the table there are more than 65,000 distinct CDR3 sequences, approximately 14% of which are singletons. The genes are TRBV27 and TRBJ2-7; D is possibly TRBD1 (5 bases). The TCR comes from an adult who was a healthcare worker with PCR-confirmed SARS-CoV-2 infection or an uninfected control (not recorded which). Material: whole blood, obtained at baseline. The CDR3 bases are TGTGCCAGCAGTTTAGGACACCCTTACGAGCAGTACTTC. Amino acids: CASSLGHPYEQYF.